A selection of T cell receptor beta chains follows, all from one sample in a study of blood T cell repertoires in COVID-19. TCRdb's table, derived via immunoSEQ multiplex PCR, lists solely in-frame clones and lacks some. The sample consists of about 200,000 clones, around 80% of them appearing once. The sample consisted of peripheral blood. These receptors came from a human donor in a cohort sampled during active COVID-19. Both conserved end residues are part of each CDR3. The D gene is left open where the match is weak. Clone size appears in some rows only: once, few, many, or a class for an expanded clone.

j_call clone_size cdr3_length v_call d_call cdr3_aa cdr3_nt
TRBJ2-7 - 15 TRBV11-2 TRBD2 CASSPGLASLYEQYF TGTGCCAGCAGCCCGGGACTAGCGAGCCTCTACGAGCAGTACTTC
TRBJ1-2 once 17 TRBV6-1 - CASSDWIVENHPRGYTF TGTGCCAGCAGTGACTGGATCGTCGAAAACCACCCTAGGGGCTACACCTTC
TRBJ2-3 - 18 TRBV10-1 TRBD2 CASSEGTSGVRDTDTQYF TGCGCCAGCAGTGAGGGGACTAGCGGCGTCCGGGACACAGATACGCAGTATTTT
TRBJ2-1 - 12 TRBV2 - CAISDYYNEQFF TGTGCCATCTCGGACTACTACAATGAGCAGTTCTTC
TRBJ2-3 - 16 TRBV14 TRBD2 CASSERDYLSTDTQYF TGTGCCAGCAGCGAGCGGGACTACCTTAGCACAGATACGCAGTATTTT
TRBJ1-1 - 20 TRBV15 - CATSRSPPPGAGYSNTEAFF TGTGCCACCAGCCGTTCGCCCCCCCCGGGAGCCGGGTATTCGAACACTGAAGCTTTCTTT
TRBJ2-5 - 14 TRBV18 TRBD2 CASSPGREGQTQYF TGTGCCAGCTCACCAGGGCGGGAGGGACAGACCCAGTACTTC
TRBJ1-6 - 12 TRBV7-9 - CASSLDSSPLHF TGTGCCAGCAGCTTAGATAGTTCACCCCTCCACTTT
TRBJ1-5 once 16 TRBV28 TRBD1 CASSFKMGQGYQPQHF TGTGCCAGCAGTTTCAAGATGGGACAGGGCTACCAGCCCCAGCATTTT
TRBJ1-5 - 16 TRBV28 TRBD1 CASSLLGQGTNQPQHF TGTGCCAGCAGTCTATTAGGACAGGGAACAAATCAGCCCCAGCATTTT
TRBJ2-5 - 15 TRBV10-2 - CASSLSAPEDETQYF TGCGCCAGCAGCCTCAGCGCCCCGGAGGATGAGACCCAGTACTTC
TRBJ2-6 once 14 TRBV27 - CASSRGSGANVLTF TGTGCCAGCAGCCGGGGCTCTGGGGCCAACGTCCTGACTTTC
TRBJ2-3 - 12 TRBV16 - CASSPRGDTQYF TGTGCCAGCAGCCCTCGGGGGGATACGCAGTATTTT
TRBJ2-1 once 16 TRBV10-1 TRBD1 CASSSTGTGSYNEQFF TGCGCCAGCAGTTCGACCGGGACAGGGTCCTACAATGAGCAGTTCTTC
TRBJ1-1 - 13 TRBV29-1 - CSAGQGSNTEAFF TGCAGCGCCGGTCAGGGGTCGAACACTGAAGCTTTCTTT
TRBJ2-1 once 17 TRBV5-1 TRBD2 CASSLEGGREPSGEQFF TGCGCCAGCAGCTTGGAGGGAGGGCGGGAGCCGTCAGGTGAGCAGTTCTTC
TRBJ1-1 - 11 TRBV19 - CASSGLTEAFF TGTGCCAGTAGTGGGCTCACTGAAGCTTTCTTT
TRBJ2-7 once 14 TRBV7-9 - CASSLGQGIDEQYF TGTGCCAGCAGCTTAGGGCAGGGGATCGACGAGCAGTACTTC
TRBJ1-4 - 17 TRBV5-6 - CASSRTGTPTTNEKLFF TGTGCCAGCAGCCGGACCGGGACACCGACAACTAATGAAAAACTGTTTTTT
TRBJ1-4 - 12 TRBV7-2 - CASSLEGEKLFF TGTGCCAGCAGCTTAGAGGGGGAAAAACTGTTTTTT
TRBJ2-1 - 14 TRBV20-1 TRBD2 CSASQGLVLNEQFF TGCAGTGCTAGTCAAGGACTAGTCCTTAATGAGCAGTTCTTC
TRBJ1-6 - 14 TRBV14 TRBD1 CASSQEYRGSPLHF TGTGCCAGCAGCCAAGAATACAGGGGATCACCCCTCCACTTT
TRBJ2-7 - 16 TRBV28 TRBD1 CASTRLGQGTVWEQYF TGTGCCAGCACCCGTCTGGGACAGGGGACCGTTTGGGAGCAGTACTTC
TRBJ2-1 - 17 TRBV27 TRBD2 CASSLRLHGGSLHEQFF TGTGCCAGCAGTTTACGCTTACACGGGGGGTCCCTACATGAGCAGTTCTTC
TRBJ1-2 few 17 TRBV27 - CASSLLGRGGFRYGYTF TGTGCCAGCAGTTTATTGGGCCGGGGGGGCTTTCGCTATGGCTACACCTTC
TRBJ1-1 - 13 TRBV27 - CASGHRENTEAFF TGTGCCAGCGGTCACAGGGAAAACACTGAAGCTTTCTTT
TRBJ1-6 once 14 TRBV28 - CASNRGLDNSPLHF TGTGCCAGCAATAGGGGTTTGGATAATTCACCCCTCCACTTT
TRBJ1-2 once 13 TRBV5-1 - CASSLDRTYGYTF TGCGCCAGCAGCTTGGACAGGACCTATGGCTACACCTTC
TRBJ2-7 - 14 TRBV5-1 - CASSWATGSYEQYF TGCGCCAGCAGCTGGGCCACAGGGAGCTACGAGCAGTACTTC
TRBJ2-1 - 13 TRBV5-1 TRBD2 CASSLEAGGEQFF TGCGCCAGCAGCTTGGAAGCGGGGGGTGAGCAGTTCTTC
TRBJ2-1 - 16 TRBV24-1 - CATSDPVAGIYNEQFF TGTGCCACCAGTGATCCCGTCGCGGGGATCTACAATGAGCAGTTCTTC
TRBJ2-2 - 16 TRBV27 TRBD1 CASSHTGVVLTGELFF TGTGCCAGCAGCCACACAGGGGTCGTCTTGACCGGGGAGCTGTTTTTT
TRBJ2-1 few 12 TRBV29-1 - CSVGQGGNEQFF TGCAGCGTTGGGCAGGGGGGCAATGAGCAGTTCTTC
TRBJ1-5 - 15 TRBV11-2 - CASSLAGGSNQPQHF TGTGCCAGCAGCTTAGCGGGGGGTAGCAATCAGCCCCAGCATTTT
TRBJ2-7 - 16 TRBV11-2 - CASSLRGRPPIYEQYF TGTGCCAGCAGCCTCAGGGGCCGGCCCCCCATCTACGAGCAGTACTTC
TRBJ2-5 once 15 TRBV15 - CATSEGQSRQETQYF TGTGCCACCAGCGAAGGACAGAGTCGGCAAGAGACCCAGTACTTC
TRBJ2-3 once 15 TRBV5-6 TRBD2 CASSLGAGETDTQYF TGTGCCAGCAGCTTAGGAGCGGGAGAGACAGATACGCAGTATTTT
TRBJ1-2 - 14 TRBV6-6 - CASSYGQNDYGYTF TGTGCCAGCAGTTACGGGCAGAACGACTATGGCTACACCTTC
TRBJ2-1 few 16 TRBV18 - CASSPTLASSYNEQFF TGTGCCAGCTCACCAACCCTAGCGAGCTCCTACAATGAGCAGTTCTTC
TRBJ2-7 - 15 TRBV19 TRBD1 CASSSTGTGVNEQYF TGTGCCAGTAGTTCCACCGGGACAGGGGTCAACGAGCAGTACTTC
TRBJ2-1 - 14 TRBV5-1 TRBD1 CASSLDRGNNEQFF TGCGCCAGCAGCCTGGACAGGGGGAACAATGAGCAGTTCTTC
TRBJ2-2 - 14 TRBV27 - CASSVTGNTGELFF TGTGCCAGCAGCGTGACAGGGAACACCGGGGAGCTGTTTTTT
TRBJ1-2 - 18 TRBV18 TRBD1 CASSRAPGTGSLGYGYTF TGTGCCAGCTCACGAGCACCTGGGACAGGCTCCCTTGGGTATGGCTACACCTTC
TRBJ2-5 - 13 TRBV13 - CASSKTSQETQYF TGTGCCAGCAGCAAGACTAGCCAAGAGACCCAGTACTTC
TRBJ1-6 - 16 TRBV6-5 TRBD1 CASSSRTGYSNSPLHF TGTGCCAGCAGTTCTAGGACAGGGTACTCCAATTCACCCCTCCACTTT
TRBJ1-1 few 14 TRBV28 - CASSFAGMNTEAFF TGTGCCAGCAGTTTTGCAGGCATGAACACTGAAGCTTTCTTT
TRBJ1-6 - 19 TRBV18 TRBD1 CASSPNQRRQTGDNSPLHF TGTGCCAGCTCACCTAACCAACGACGGCAGACAGGGGATAATTCACCCCTCCACTTT
TRBJ2-7 few 14 TRBV18 TRBD2 CASSPPGLAYEQYF TGTGCCAGCTCACCGCCGGGACTAGCCTACGAGCAGTACTTC
TRBJ2-7 once 13 TRBV7-9 - CASSPLRGYEQYF TGTGCCAGCAGCCCATTGCGGGGCTACGAGCAGTACTTC
TRBJ2-7 - 14 TRBV28 - CASSLSTPVREQYF TGTGCCAGCAGTTTAAGTACCCCCGTGAGGGAGCAGTACTTC
TRBJ1-6 - 15 TRBV2 - CASSERQGARSPLHF TGTGCCAGCAGTGAGAGACAAGGGGCCCGTTCACCCCTCCACTTT